The sequence of this T cell receptor (beta chain) was determined in a study of blood T cell repertoires in COVID-19. Study background: Sources were T cells, B-cell-depleted T cells, or PBMCs; the material itself was cDNA or gDNA.

Using immunoSEQ multiplex PCR, the repertoire was profiled, and TCRdb retains in-frame clones only, with some absent. The sample includes roughly 19,000 clones, 88% of them seen just once. The CDR3 is 16 amino acids. V shed 5 bases and J 4 bases; nucleotides not matched to a gene: 9. Germline CDR1 is SGHTA and CDR2 is FQGNSA. Participants spanned ages about 18 to 90 years and resided in over 20 US areas. The sequenced sample consisted of PBMCs or T cells enriched from blood (not recorded which). The origin of this receptor is a woman in her twenties or thirties who had recovered from COVID-19. This rearrangement joins TRBV7-2 to TRBJ2-7; 12 bases agree with TRBD2. The CDR3 bases are TGTGCCAGCAGCCCGAAGTCCCTAGCGGGGGGGTACGAGCAGTACTTC. Protein product: CASSPKSLAGGYEQYF.